The rows below give T cell receptor beta chains drawn from one sample of a study of blood T cell repertoires in COVID-19. Assay used: immunoSEQ multiplex PCR; TCRdb lists only in-frame clones, some missing. The table records 20,000 to 25,000 clones, 70% to 90% of them present only once. The source material was peripheral blood. These receptors came from a woman of 80 years or more with active or convalescent COVID-19. Each CDR3 is given with its conserved first and last residue. A D gene is named only where the DNA matches it firmly. Size is omitted from some rows. Given values are once, few, many or a class for expanded clones.

clone size: -; J gene: TRBJ1-1; D gene: -; V gene: TRBV11-2; CDR3 protein: CASSLVLSTANTEAFF; CDR3 DNA: TGTGCCAGCAGCTTAGTCCTTTCGACAGCGAACACTGAAGCTTTCTTT
clone size: -; J gene: TRBJ1-2; D gene: TRBD1; V gene: TRBV27; CDR3 protein: CASSLSGNTGVGYTF; CDR3 DNA: TGTGCCAGCAGTTTATCCGGGAATACAGGGGTCGGCTACACCTTC
clone size: -; J gene: TRBJ2-1; D gene: -; V gene: TRBV5-4; CDR3 protein: CASSSGGDGVSSYNEQFF; CDR3 DNA: TGTGCCAGCAGCTCGGGCGGGGACGGGGTAAGCTCCTACAATGAGCAGTTCTTC
clone size: -; J gene: TRBJ1-3; D gene: TRBD1; V gene: TRBV28; CDR3 protein: CASSPGGQFGNTIYF; CDR3 DNA: TGTGCCAGCAGTCCAGGGGGCCAGTTTGGAAACACCATATATTTT
clone size: -; J gene: TRBJ2-2; D gene: TRBD2; V gene: TRBV5-1; CDR3 protein: CASSVDGTSGLNTGELFF; CDR3 DNA: TGCGCCAGCAGCGTAGACGGGACTAGCGGGTTGAACACCGGGGAGCTGTTTTTT
clone size: -; J gene: TRBJ2-1; D gene: TRBD1; V gene: TRBV7-3; CDR3 protein: CASSFDRGGEQFF; CDR3 DNA: TGTGCCAGCAGCTTCGACAGGGGCGGTGAGCAGTTCTTC
clone size: -; J gene: TRBJ1-2; D gene: -; V gene: TRBV6-5; CDR3 protein: CASSKNSDSYYGYTF; CDR3 DNA: TGTGCCAGCAGCAAGAACTCTGACAGTTACTATGGCTACACCTTC
clone size: -; J gene: TRBJ2-7; D gene: TRBD2; V gene: TRBV28; CDR3 protein: CAIRAQRTSGRGYEQYF; CDR3 DNA: TGTGCCATCAGGGCCCAGCGGACTAGCGGGCGAGGCTACGAGCAGTACTTC
clone size: -; J gene: TRBJ1-3; D gene: -; V gene: TRBV19; CDR3 protein: CASHRAFLAGSGNTIYF; CDR3 DNA: TGTGCCAGTCATAGAGCTTTCCTGGCAGGCTCTGGAAACACCATATATTTT
clone size: -; J gene: TRBJ1-2; D gene: -; V gene: TRBV11-2; CDR3 protein: CASSLGSDGSYGYTF; CDR3 DNA: TGTGCCAGCAGCTTAGGCTCCGACGGGTCCTATGGCTACACCTTC
clone size: -; J gene: TRBJ2-1; D gene: -; V gene: TRBV11-3; CDR3 protein: CASSPQTAINEQFF; CDR3 DNA: TGTGCCAGCAGCCCACAAACAGCTATCAATGAGCAGTTCTTC
clone size: -; J gene: TRBJ2-7; D gene: -; V gene: TRBV18; CDR3 protein: CASSPPSASRYEQYF; CDR3 DNA: TGTGCCAGCTCACCACCGTCCGCTAGCCGGTACGAGCAGTACTTC
clone size: -; J gene: TRBJ2-2; D gene: -; V gene: TRBV5-1; CDR3 protein: CASSLSGNTGELFF; CDR3 DNA: TGCGCCAGCAGCTTGTCAGGAAACACCGGGGAGCTGTTTTTT
clone size: few; J gene: TRBJ1-2; D gene: -; V gene: TRBV19; CDR3 protein: CASSPRTSYGYTF; CDR3 DNA: TGTGCCAGTAGTCCCAGGACAAGCTATGGCTACACCTTC
clone size: -; J gene: TRBJ1-5; D gene: TRBD1; V gene: TRBV6-2/TRBV6-3; CDR3 protein: CASSYVGQSRPNQPQHF; CDR3 DNA: TGTGCCAGCAGTTATGTGGGACAGTCACGACCCAATCAGCCCCAGCATTTT
clone size: large; J gene: TRBJ1-1; D gene: -; V gene: TRBV4-2; CDR3 protein: CASSAAAGDTEAFF; CDR3 DNA: TGTGCCAGCAGCGCGGCGGCGGGTGACACTGAAGCTTTCTTT
clone size: -; J gene: TRBJ2-5; D gene: -; V gene: TRBV24-1; CDR3 protein: CATSDPNTRETQYF; CDR3 DNA: TGTGCCACCAGTGACCCGAATACGCGAGAGACCCAGTACTTC
clone size: -; J gene: TRBJ2-1; D gene: TRBD2; V gene: TRBV20-1; CDR3 protein: CSASPPQRGMYNEQFF; CDR3 DNA: TGCAGTGCTAGTCCACCCCAGCGGGGGATGTACAATGAGCAGTTCTTC
clone size: -; J gene: TRBJ2-3; D gene: TRBD2; V gene: TRBV19; CDR3 protein: CASSIQAGAGDTQYF; CDR3 DNA: TGTGCCAGTAGTATCCAAGCGGGGGCCGGAGATACGCAGTATTTT
clone size: -; J gene: TRBJ1-5; D gene: TRBD1; V gene: TRBV9; CDR3 protein: CASSATGNQPQHF; CDR3 DNA: TGTGCCAGCAGCGCGACAGGGAATCAGCCCCAGCATTTT
clone size: -; J gene: TRBJ1-1; D gene: TRBD1; V gene: TRBV7-9; CDR3 protein: CASSQGGTEAFF; CDR3 DNA: TGTGCCAGCAGCCAGGGGGGCACTGAAGCTTTCTTT
clone size: -; J gene: TRBJ1-1; D gene: TRBD1; V gene: TRBV10-3; CDR3 protein: CAIRWQGGSTEAFF; CDR3 DNA: TGTGCCATCAGGTGGCAGGGGGGATCTACTGAAGCTTTCTTT
clone size: once; J gene: TRBJ2-3; D gene: TRBD2; V gene: TRBV4-2; CDR3 protein: CASSQDRRGGTDTQYF; CDR3 DNA: TGTGCCAGCAGCCAAGATAGGCGGGGGGGCACAGATACGCAGTATTTT
clone size: once; J gene: TRBJ2-2; D gene: -; V gene: TRBV9; CDR3 protein: CASSLGGGGTGELFF; CDR3 DNA: TGTGCCAGCAGCCTGGGGGGGGGCGGCACCGGGGAGCTGTTTTTT
clone size: -; J gene: TRBJ1-1; D gene: -; V gene: TRBV7-2; CDR3 protein: CASSLVPQVGSTEAFF; CDR3 DNA: TGTGCCAGCAGCTTGGTACCACAGGTGGGGTCTACTGAAGCTTTCTTT
clone size: -; J gene: TRBJ2-5; D gene: TRBD2; V gene: TRBV18; CDR3 protein: CASSQLAGETQYF; CDR3 DNA: TGTGCCAGCTCACAATTAGCGGGAGAGACCCAGTACTTC
clone size: -; J gene: TRBJ1-1; D gene: TRBD1; V gene: TRBV10-2; CDR3 protein: CASSPRDRGSLNTEAFF; CDR3 DNA: TGCGCCAGCAGTCCCCGGGACAGGGGGTCTTTAAACACTGAAGCTTTCTTT
clone size: few; J gene: TRBJ2-7; D gene: -; V gene: TRBV6-5; CDR3 protein: CASSYGDKYEQYF; CDR3 DNA: TGTGCCAGCAGTTACGGCGACAAATACGAGCAGTACTTC